The source of this T cell receptor (beta chain) is a study of siplizumab effects on memory and regulatory T cells. The CDR3 is 14 amino acids. The germline gives CDR1 SGHNT, CDR2 YYREEE (reference sequence). With V trimmed by 0 bases and J by 3 bases, 2 bases remained unmatched. A word on this clone: Its cognate antigen is unknown.

General study findings and limits: The authors mapped only a minor fraction of alloreactive clones to unstimulated subsets. Only a minority of proliferating CD4+ or CD8+ clones had an assignable naive or memory phenotype, with roughly 75-96% lacking one.

The protocol was immunoSEQ multiplex PCR, while the TCRdb copy is restricted to in-frame clones and leaves out a portion. This repertoire shows around 87,000 clones, about nine tenths found once; its top ten account for 15%. The chain has TRBV5-4 and TRBJ1-2; 7 bases align to TRBD1. This receptor was taken from a human donor in good health. Sequenced sample: CD4+ T cells sorted from blood. The CDR3 sequence is CASSLGQGHYGYTF. As DNA, the CDR3 is TGTGCCAGCAGCTTGGGACAGGGTCACTATGGCTACACCTTC.